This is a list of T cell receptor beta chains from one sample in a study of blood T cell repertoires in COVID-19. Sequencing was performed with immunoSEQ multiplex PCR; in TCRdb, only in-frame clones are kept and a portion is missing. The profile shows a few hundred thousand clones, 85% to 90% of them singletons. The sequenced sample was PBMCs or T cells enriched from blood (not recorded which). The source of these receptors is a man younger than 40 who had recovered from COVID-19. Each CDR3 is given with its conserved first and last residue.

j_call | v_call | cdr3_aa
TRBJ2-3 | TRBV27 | CASSLSYRGSTDTQYF
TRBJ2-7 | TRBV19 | CASSSGISYEQYF
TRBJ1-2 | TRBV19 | CASSPPYEGYTF
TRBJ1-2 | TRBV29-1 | CSVGQGDYGYTF
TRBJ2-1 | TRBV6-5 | CASNTDGSSYNEQFF
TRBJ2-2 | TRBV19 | CASIPVGASGGELFF
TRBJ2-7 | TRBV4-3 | CASSQDTSGIYEQYF
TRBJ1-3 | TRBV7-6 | CASSLDRGPGNTIYF
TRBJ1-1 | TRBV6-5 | CASSYREYTEAFF
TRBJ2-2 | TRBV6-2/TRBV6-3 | CASSYGLAGGTGELFF
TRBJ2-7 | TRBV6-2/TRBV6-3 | CASSYSSQPRDYSYEQYF
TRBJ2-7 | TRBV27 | CASTGVTGQGLYEQYF
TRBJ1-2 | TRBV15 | CATSRPDRGLWGYTF
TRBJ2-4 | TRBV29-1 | CSVGEGGNGKNIQYF
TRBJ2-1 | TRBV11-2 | CASHMRGRGNEQFF
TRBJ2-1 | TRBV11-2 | CASSLGQGANEQFF
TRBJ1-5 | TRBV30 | CAWTPTGPSNQPQHF
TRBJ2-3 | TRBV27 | CASSAGTAYTDTQYF
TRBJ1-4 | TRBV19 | CASSWGATNEKLFF
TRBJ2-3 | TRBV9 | CASSVTSASTDTQYF
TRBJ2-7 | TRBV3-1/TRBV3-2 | CASSQTRASGSYEQYF
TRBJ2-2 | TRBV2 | CASGSEGLAVPGELFF
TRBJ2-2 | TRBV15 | CATSRPLGTSGGGTGELFF
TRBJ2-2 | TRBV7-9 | CASSPGRASNTGELFF
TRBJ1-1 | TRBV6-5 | CASSPGTNTEAFF
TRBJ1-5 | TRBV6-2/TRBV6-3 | CASSINRGFQPQHF
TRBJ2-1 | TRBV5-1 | CASSPRLAGGLNEQFF
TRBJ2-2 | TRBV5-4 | CASSLRLAGGNGELFF
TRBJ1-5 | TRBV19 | CASSTGTGGLQPQHF
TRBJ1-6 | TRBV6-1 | CASSEARDRRSPLHF